Shown below are 32 T cell receptor beta chains from a single sample sequenced in a study of OX40 agonist ivuxolimab in advanced cancers. Libraries were prepared by immunoSEQ multiplex PCR; TCRdb keeps only in-frame clonotypes and omits some of them. The table records about 68,000 clones, 91% of them present only once. Sequenced here: CD4+ or CD8+ T cells sorted from blood, sampled in a trial of the OX40 agonist ivuxolimab. All receptors derive from an adult with an advanced solid tumor such as melanoma, head and neck, liver or kidney cancer.

The chain couples TRBV6-1 to TRBJ1-1; D is undetermined. The V and J ends lost 7 bases and 2 bases respectively, with 5 bases between them. Looked up from germline, CDR1 is MNHNS and CDR2 is SASEGT. The CDR3 runs 11 residues. The CDR3 is CASIVNTEAFF. For the CDR3, the DNA is TGTGCCAGCATTGTTAACACTGAAGCTTTCTTT.

The chain combines TRBV5-1 with TRBJ2-5; the D gene is possibly TRBD1 (6 bases). Germline V CDR1 and CDR2: SGHRS, YFSETQ. The length of the CDR3 is 15 residues. V was trimmed by 4 bases and J by 5 bases, leaving 18 bases between them. The CDR3 region has the DNA TGCGCCAGCAGCGTCGGGACACACGATCGGGAGACCCAGTACTTC. This sequence encodes CASSVGTHDRETQYF.

The rearrangement links TRBV25-1 to TRBJ2-5; 8 bases fit TRBD1. J gave up 2 bases and V 8 bases, and 10 bases lay outside the gene matches. This CDR3 is built from 15 residues. The germline V gene encodes CDR1 MGHDK and CDR2 SYGVNS. Here the CDR3 DNA reads TGTGCCAGCGGAAAGGACAGGGTTTGGCAAGAGACCCAGTACTTC. Translated: CASGKDRVWQETQYF.

The rearrangement links TRBV27 to TRBJ2-3, with D uncertain. The germline V gene encodes CDR1 MNHEY and CDR2 SMNVEV (reference sequence). The V gene lost 2 bases and the J gene lost 1 base, with 7 bases spanning the gap. CDR3 length: 14 amino acids. CDR3: CASSLNLGTDTQYF. CDR3 sequence (DNA): TGTGCCAGCAGTTTAAACCTCGGCACAGATACGCAGTATTTT.

The rearrangement links TRBV6-1 to TRBJ2-7; 10 bases fit TRBD1. The CDR3 length is 15 residues. J lost 1 base, V lost 7 bases, and 7 bases had no gene match. CDR1 and CDR2 from the germline V gene are MNHNS and SASEGT. CDR3 DNA: TGTGCCAGCACCCGGGACAGGGGCGATTCCTACGAGCAGTACTTC. Protein product: CASTRDRGDSYEQYF.

The chain employs TRBV11-2 and TRBJ2-1; D is perhaps TRBD2 (5 bases). CDR1 SGHAT and CDR2 FQNNGV come from the germline V gene. This CDR3 has 15 amino acids. V shed 0 bases and J shed 7 bases, with 13 bases lying between them. CDR3 DNA sequence: TGTGCCAGCAGCTTAGATAGCGTTGGATCGAATGAGCAGTTCTTC. Protein: CASSLDSVGSNEQFF.

The V and J genes are TRBV5-1 and TRBJ1-6; D call uncertain. There are 15 residues in the CDR3. Deletions cut 0 bases from V and 7 bases from J, with 11 bases between. Germline V gene sequence: CDR1 SGHRS, CDR2 YFSETQ. CDR3 DNA sequence: TGCGCCAGCAGCTTGGATGGACGGTCGAATTCACCCCTCCACTTT. Protein product: CASSLDGRSNSPLHF.

CDR3: CASSRQGDDEQFF. For the CDR3, the DNA is TGTGCCAGCAGTCGACAGGGAGACGATGAGCAGTTCTTC. The chain has TRBV6-1 and TRBJ2-1, with TRBD1 identical over 7 bases. CDR1 and CDR2 from the germline V gene are MNHNS and SASEGT. The CDR3 contains 13 residues. With 5 bases clipped from V and 8 bases from J, the junction kept 6 bases outside the gene matches.

The rearrangement uses TRBV18 and TRBJ2-3; TRBD1 or TRBD2 may be the D gene (5 bases each). V lost 0 bases and J lost 5, with 12 bases in between. The CDR3 spans 15 residues. Germline lookup yields CDR1 KGHSH and CDR2 LQKENI. This CDR3 is CASSPPGKRGDTQYF. The DNA for the CDR3 is TGTGCCAGCTCACCACCCGGGAAGAGGGGAGATACGCAGTATTTT.

This chain links TRBV30 with TRBJ1-6, with D perhaps matching TRBD1 (5 bases). The CDR3 is 12 residues long. CDR1 GTSNPN and CDR2 SVGIG come from the germline V gene (reference sequence). With 4 bases removed from V and 14 bases from J, the gap between germline ends came to 15 bases. In DNA, the CDR3 is TGTGCCTGGACCTTTAAGGGGTCCGCCCTCCACTTT. Protein sequence: CAWTFKGSALHF.

V and J are TRBV19 and TRBJ2-7, with 8 bases that match TRBD2. V dropped 5 bases and J dropped 5; count of bases not matched to a gene: 8. This CDR3 has 14 amino acids. Germline V gene data show CDR1 as LNHDA and CDR2 as SQIVND (reference sequence). The CDR3 nucleotides are TGTGCCAGTAGTTCGAGCGGGAGTTGGAACGAGCAGTACTTC. The encoded protein is CASSSSGSWNEQYF.

The chain couples TRBV5-1 to TRBJ1-1; D gene ambiguous. Germline assignment: CDR1 SGHRS and CDR2 YFSETQ. CDR3 length equals 14 residues. V was cut by 4 bases and J by 3 bases, with 13 bases left in between. CDR3 sequence reads: CASSPTVADTEAFF. CDR3 nucleotides: TGCGCCAGCAGCCCCACGGTGGCGGACACTGAAGCTTTCTTT.

The chain links TRBV19 to TRBJ1-1; 9 nucleotides line up with TRBD1. The CDR3 runs 14 residues. The germline gives CDR1 LNHDA, CDR2 SQIVND (reference sequence). The trim removed 7 bases at V and 6 bases at J, leaving 9 bases unmatched. The CDR3 coding sequence is TGTGCCAGTACCGCGGGACAGGGTGGTTCTGAAGCTTTCTTT. As protein: CASTAGQGGSEAFF.

The rearrangement joins TRBV5-1 to TRBJ2-1, with no clear D. Trimming left V 3 bases short and J 4 bases short, with 14 bases between. In germline, CDR1 is SGHRS, CDR2 YFSETQ. This CDR3 spans 15 amino acids. The CDR3: CASSSRPFLYNEQFF. The CDR3 region has the DNA TGCGCCAGCAGCTCTCGCCCCTTCCTTTACAATGAGCAGTTCTTC. The full variable domain, completed using reference TRBV5-1 and TRBJ2-1, is KAGVTQTPRYLIKTRGQQVTLSCSPISGHRSVSWYQQTPGQGLQFLFEYFSETQRNKGNFPGRFSGRQFSNSRSEMNVSTLELGDSALYLCASSSRPFLYNEQFFGPGTRLTVL.

The chain combines TRBV9 with TRBJ1-5, with D unresolved. This CDR3 region has 13 residues. Trimming took 0 bases from V and 5 from J, leaving 6 bases between them. CDR1 is SGDLS and CDR2 is YYNGEE in the germline V gene. CDR3 DNA: TGTGCCAGCAGCGTAGGTGTGGATCAGCCCCAGCATTTT. Translated, it gives CASSVGVDQPQHF.

The chain carries TRBV18 and TRBJ2-1; D may correspond to TRBD1 or TRBD2 (5 bases each). Germline values: CDR1 KGHSH, CDR2 LQKENI. The CDR3 is made up of 15 amino acids. Between the trimmed V and J ends, which lost 3 bases and 3 bases, there was a span of 12 bases. CDR3 in amino acids: CASSPPGPSYNEQFF. As DNA, the CDR3 is TGTGCCAGCTCACCGCCGGGACCGAGCTACAATGAGCAGTTCTTC.

The V gene is TRBV4-1, the J gene TRBJ1-2, with no clear D. Germline-derived CDR1 and CDR2 are MGHRA and YSYEKL. The CDR3 consists of 14 residues. Trimming left V 1 base short and J 8 bases short, with 14 bases between. CDR3 in amino acids: CASSQGSVVGGYTF. The CDR3 coding sequence is TGCGCCAGCAGCCAAGGCTCCGTCGTGGGAGGCTACACCTTC.

V and J are TRBV7-2 and TRBJ1-1; 9 positions match TRBD1. The CDR3 has 13 amino acids. Germline trimming cut 5 bases from V and 3 bases from J; bases unmatched to any gene: 1. Germline CDR1 and CDR2: SGHTA and FQGNSA. DNA for the CDR3: TGTGCCAGCAGCAGGGACAGGGACACTGAAGCTTTCTTT. Amino acids: CASSRDRDTEAFF.

V is TRBV2 and J is TRBJ1-1, with D unclear. CDR1 and CDR2 from the germline V gene are SNHLY and FYNNEI. This CDR3 has 15 amino acids. Deletions cut 3 bases from V and 0 bases from J, with 11 bases between. The CDR3 loop is CASSEVGTLNTEAFF. CDR3 bases: TGTGCCAGCAGTGAGGTCGGCACCTTGAACACTGAAGCTTTCTTT.

The chain carries TRBV5-1 and TRBJ1-5, with a tentative D call TRBD1 (5 bases). The CDR3 has 15 amino acids. The V end lost 0 bases, the J end lost 6 bases, and 13 bases lay between the germline ends. Per the germline V gene, CDR1 is SGHRS and CDR2 is YFSETQ. The CDR3 DNA reads TGCGCCAGCAGCTTGGCCGAGGGACGGGGTCAGCCCCAGCATTTT. Translation: CASSLAEGRGQPQHF.

The chain employs TRBV5-1 and TRBJ2-7; no clear D gene. CDR1 is SGHRS, CDR2 YFSETQ, per germline. V was trimmed by 0 bases and J by 4 bases, leaving 11 bases between them. The CDR3 is 14 amino acids. The CDR3 nucleotides are TGCGCCAGCAGCTTGGATCAGACCCAGTACGAGCAGTACTTC. Residues: CASSLDQTQYEQYF.

The chain uses TRBV7-9 and TRBJ1-2; 10 bases map to TRBD1. The CDR3 covers 14 residues. V lost 6 bases to trimming and J lost 10 bases; unmatched junction nucleotides: 11. CDR1 is SEHNR and CDR2 is FQNEAQ in the germline V gene (reference sequence). The CDR3 is CASRSTGGGRDYTF. The CDR3 nucleotides read TGTGCCAGCAGATCGACAGGGGGCGGCCGGGACTACACCTTC.

The rearrangement joins TRBV5-1 to TRBJ2-5, with unresolved D. The V end was cut by 6 bases, the J end by 5 bases, with 17 bases between. Germline V CDR1 and CDR2: SGHRS, YFSETQ. This CDR3 is 14 amino acids long. CDR3 sequence reads: CASIGSNTVETQYF. The CDR3 bases are TGCGCCAGCATTGGCAGCAACACGGTGGAGACCCAGTACTTC.

The gene calls are TRBV30 and TRBJ1-2; perhaps TRBD1 as D (5 bases). The CDR3 totals 16 residues. The germline V gene encodes CDR1 GTSNPN and CDR2 SVGIG (reference sequence). V was shortened by 0 bases and J by 0 bases, with 14 bases between the two germline ends. CDR3 sequence reads: CAWSVLGTGANYGYTF. DNA of the CDR3: TGTGCCTGGAGTGTACTTGGGACCGGCGCTAACTATGGCTACACCTTC.

This chain joins TRBV4-2 and TRBJ1-2; D is uncertain. CDR3 length: 13 amino acids. Trimming took 1 base from V and 4 from J, leaving 7 bases between them. Germline values: CDR1 LGHNA, CDR2 YNFKEQ. CDR3 sequence reads: CASSQGVSYGYTF. For the CDR3, the DNA is TGTGCCAGCAGCCAAGGGGTTAGCTATGGCTACACCTTC.

The CDR3 loop reads CASSTARGGNNEQFF. CDR3 nucleotide sequence: TGTGCCAGCAGTACCGCCCGCGGGGGGAACAATGAGCAGTTCTTC. The chain has TRBV6-5 and TRBJ2-1; 8 bases match TRBD2. The germline CDR1 and CDR2 sequences are MNHEY and SVGAGI. J gave up 5 bases and V 5 bases, and 8 bases lay outside the gene matches. CDR3 size: 15 residues.

The chain is built from TRBV6-9 and TRBJ2-7; D may be TRBD2 (5 bases). Looked up from germline, CDR1 is MNHGY and CDR2 is SVAAGI. The germline V and J ends were trimmed by 6 bases and 7 bases, with 19 bases remaining between them. The CDR3 consists of 14 residues. DNA of the CDR3: TGTGCCAGCAGCGGCATTGAAGCGGCCGGGGAGCAGTACTTC. Residues: CASSGIEAAGEQYF.

This rearrangement joins TRBV6-1 to TRBJ2-7; no clear D gene. V was shortened by 5 bases and J by 2 bases, with 13 bases between the two germline ends. Germline V lookup: CDR1 MNHNS, CDR2 SASEGT. This CDR3 region has 14 residues. CDR3 sequence reads: CASSQSGATYEQYF. DNA for the CDR3: TGTGCCAGCAGTCAATCAGGCGCCACCTACGAGCAGTACTTC.

J is TRBJ2-5 and V is TRBV19; the D gene is possibly TRBD1 (6 bases). This CDR3 contains 12 residues. V was clipped by 8 bases and J by 4 bases, with 11 bases between them. Germline V gene data show CDR1 as LNHDA and CDR2 as SQIVND (reference sequence). The CDR3 loop reads CASLGAGETQYF. CDR3 coding DNA: TGTGCCAGTTTGGGGGCGGGAGAGACCCAGTACTTC.

The chain combines TRBV12-5 with TRBJ1-1; 12 nucleotides line up with TRBD1. The CDR3 extends over 17 amino acids. V trimming: 5 bases; J trimming: 5 bases; junction bases outside the gene matches: 12. Germline V gene sequence: CDR1 LGHNT, CDR2 FRNRAP. The CDR3 sequence is CASGPEGTGGWFTEAFF. The CDR3 DNA reads as TGTGCTAGTGGTCCCGAGGGGACAGGGGGCTGGTTTACTGAAGCTTTCTTT.

The genes are TRBV19 and TRBJ2-3, with TRBD1 as a possible D gene (6 bases). This CDR3 has 14 residues. V was shortened by 5 bases and J by 1 base, with 10 bases between the two germline ends. CDR1 is LNHDA and CDR2 is SQIVND in the germline V gene (reference sequence). This CDR3 reads CASSGGSGTDTQYF. Written as DNA, the CDR3 is TGTGCCAGTAGTGGGGGCTCTGGCACAGATACGCAGTATTTT.

This chain joins TRBV9 and TRBJ2-2; the match to TRBD1 covers 9 bases. This CDR3 comprises 15 residues. CDR1 is SGDLS, CDR2 YYNGEE, per germline. V gave up 2 bases and J gave up 5 bases; unmatched junction bases: 4. Here the CDR3 reads CASSVRTGETGELFF. DNA of the CDR3: TGTGCCAGCAGCGTCCGGACAGGGGAAACCGGGGAGCTGTTTTTT. The entire variable domain, with the rest obtained from reference TRBV9 and TRBJ2-2, is as follows: DSGVTQTPKHLITATGQRVTLRCSPRSGDLSVYWYQQSLDQGLQFLIQYYNGEERAKGNILERFSAQQFPDLHSELNLSSLELGDSALYFCASSVRTGETGELFFGEGSRLTVL.